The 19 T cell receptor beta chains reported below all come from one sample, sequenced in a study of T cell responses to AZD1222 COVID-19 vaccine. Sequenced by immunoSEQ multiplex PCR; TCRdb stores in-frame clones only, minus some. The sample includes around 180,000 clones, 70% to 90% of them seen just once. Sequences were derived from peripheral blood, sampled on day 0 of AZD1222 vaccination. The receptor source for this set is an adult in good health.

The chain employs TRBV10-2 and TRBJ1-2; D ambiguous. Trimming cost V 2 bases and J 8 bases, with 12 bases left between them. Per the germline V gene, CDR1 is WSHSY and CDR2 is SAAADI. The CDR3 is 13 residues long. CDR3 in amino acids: CASSERVQGGYTF. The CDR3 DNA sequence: TGCGCCAGCAGTGAGAGGGTACAAGGAGGCTACACCTTC.

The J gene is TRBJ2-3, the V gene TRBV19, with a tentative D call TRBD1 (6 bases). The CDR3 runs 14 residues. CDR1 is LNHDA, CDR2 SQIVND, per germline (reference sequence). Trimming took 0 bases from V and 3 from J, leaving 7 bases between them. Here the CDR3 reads CASSIEGATDTQYF. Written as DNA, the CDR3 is TGTGCCAGTAGTATAGAGGGGGCAACAGATACGCAGTATTTT.

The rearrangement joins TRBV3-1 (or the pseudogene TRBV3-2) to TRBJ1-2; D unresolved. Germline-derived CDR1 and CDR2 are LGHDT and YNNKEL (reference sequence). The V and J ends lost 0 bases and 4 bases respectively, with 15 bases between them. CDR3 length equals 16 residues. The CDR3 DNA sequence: TGTGCCAGCAGCCAAGATGGGGAAGTTGGAGGCTATGGCTACACCTTC. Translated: CASSQDGEVGGYGYTF.

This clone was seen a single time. The CDR3 loop is CASSQDGGDGRLTDTQYF. CDR3 DNA sequence: TGCGCCAGCAGCCAAGATGGTGGTGACGGGAGGCTCACAGATACGCAGTATTTT. The chain recombines TRBV4-1 with TRBJ2-3, with 7 bases aligning to TRBD2. This CDR3 spans 18 amino acids. J was trimmed by 2 bases and V by 0 bases; bases with no gene match: 11. Looked up from germline, CDR1 is MGHRA and CDR2 is YSYEKL.

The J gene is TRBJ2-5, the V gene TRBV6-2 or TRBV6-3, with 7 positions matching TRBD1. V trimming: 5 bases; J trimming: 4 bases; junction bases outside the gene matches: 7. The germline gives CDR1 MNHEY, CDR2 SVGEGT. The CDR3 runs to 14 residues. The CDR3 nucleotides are TGTGCCAGCAGTACCCGGGACAGAGGAGAGACCCAGTACTTC. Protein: CASSTRDRGETQYF.

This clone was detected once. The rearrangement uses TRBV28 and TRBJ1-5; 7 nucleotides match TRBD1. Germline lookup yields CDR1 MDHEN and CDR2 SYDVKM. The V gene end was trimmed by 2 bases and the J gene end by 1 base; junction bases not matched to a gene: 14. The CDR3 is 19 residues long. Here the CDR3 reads CASSLERGQVGGSNQPQHF. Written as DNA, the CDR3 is TGTGCCAGCAGTTTAGAGAGGGGGCAAGTAGGAGGAAGCAATCAGCCCCAGCATTTT.

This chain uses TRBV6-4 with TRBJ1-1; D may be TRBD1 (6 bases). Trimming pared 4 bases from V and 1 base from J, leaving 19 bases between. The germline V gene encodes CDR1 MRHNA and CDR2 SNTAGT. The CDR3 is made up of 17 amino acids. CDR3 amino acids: CASSAQPGGSANTEAFF. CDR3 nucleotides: TGTGCCAGCAGTGCCCAGCCCGGGGGCTCGGCGAACACTGAAGCTTTCTTT.

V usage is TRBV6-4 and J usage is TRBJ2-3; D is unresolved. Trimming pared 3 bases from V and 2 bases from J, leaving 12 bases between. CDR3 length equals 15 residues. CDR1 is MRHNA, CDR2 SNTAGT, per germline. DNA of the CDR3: TGTGCCAGCAGTGATTCGGCAGCAGACACAGATACGCAGTATTTT. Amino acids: CASSDSAADTDTQYF.

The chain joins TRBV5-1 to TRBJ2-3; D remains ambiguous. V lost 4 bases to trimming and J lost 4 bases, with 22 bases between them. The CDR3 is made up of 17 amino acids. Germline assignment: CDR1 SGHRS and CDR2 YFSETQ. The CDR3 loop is CASSRVSSTESADTQYF. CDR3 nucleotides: TGCGCCAGCAGCCGGGTATCTAGTACCGAATCGGCAGATACGCAGTATTTT.

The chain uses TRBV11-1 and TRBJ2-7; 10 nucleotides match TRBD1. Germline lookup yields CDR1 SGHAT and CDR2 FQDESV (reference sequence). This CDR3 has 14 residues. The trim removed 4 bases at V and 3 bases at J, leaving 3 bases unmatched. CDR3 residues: CASSYGTGDYEQYF. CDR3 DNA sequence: TGTGCCAGCAGCTACGGGACAGGGGACTACGAGCAGTACTTC.

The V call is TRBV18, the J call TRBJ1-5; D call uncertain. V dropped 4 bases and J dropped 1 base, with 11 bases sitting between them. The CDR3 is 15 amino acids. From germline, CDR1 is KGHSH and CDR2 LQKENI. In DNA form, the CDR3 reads TGTGCCAGCTCACTCTTGCCGGAGAGCAATCAGCCCCAGCATTTT. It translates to CASSLLPESNQPQHF.

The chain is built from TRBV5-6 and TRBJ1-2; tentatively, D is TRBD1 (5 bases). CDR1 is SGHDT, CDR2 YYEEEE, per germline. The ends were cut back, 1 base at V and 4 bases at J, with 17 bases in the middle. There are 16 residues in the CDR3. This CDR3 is CASSLIRAGFAYGYTF. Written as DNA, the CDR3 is TGTGCCAGCAGCTTGATCAGGGCTGGGTTTGCCTATGGCTACACCTTC.

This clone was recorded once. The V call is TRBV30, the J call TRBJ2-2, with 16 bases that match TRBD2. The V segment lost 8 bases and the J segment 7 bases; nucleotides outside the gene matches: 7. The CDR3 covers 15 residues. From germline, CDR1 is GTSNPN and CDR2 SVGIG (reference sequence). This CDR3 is CAGTSGRADGGELFF. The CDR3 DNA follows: TGTGCCGGGACTAGCGGGAGGGCCGACGGCGGGGAGCTGTTTTTT.

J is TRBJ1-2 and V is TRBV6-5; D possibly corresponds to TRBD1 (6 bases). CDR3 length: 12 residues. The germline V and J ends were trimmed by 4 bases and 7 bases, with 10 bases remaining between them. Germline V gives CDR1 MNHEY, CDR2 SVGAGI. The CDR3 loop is CASSFTGSGYTF. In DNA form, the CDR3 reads TGTGCCAGCAGTTTTACAGGGTCTGGCTACACCTTC.

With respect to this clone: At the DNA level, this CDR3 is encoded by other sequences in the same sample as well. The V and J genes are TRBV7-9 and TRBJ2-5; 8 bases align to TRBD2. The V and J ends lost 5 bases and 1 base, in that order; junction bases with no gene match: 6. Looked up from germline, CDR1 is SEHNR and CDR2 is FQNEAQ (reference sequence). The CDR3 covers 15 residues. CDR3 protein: CASSGGGLGQETQYF. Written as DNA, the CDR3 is TGTGCCAGCAGCGGCGGGGGGTTAGGCCAAGAGACCCAGTACTTC.

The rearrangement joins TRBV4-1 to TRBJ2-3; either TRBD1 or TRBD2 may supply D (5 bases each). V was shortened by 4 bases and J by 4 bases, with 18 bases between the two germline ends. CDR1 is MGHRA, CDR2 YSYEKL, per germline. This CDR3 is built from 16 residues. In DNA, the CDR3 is TGCGCCAGCAGCCTAAGAGGGTCGCAGGGAGCAGATACGCAGTATTTT. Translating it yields CASSLRGSQGADTQYF.

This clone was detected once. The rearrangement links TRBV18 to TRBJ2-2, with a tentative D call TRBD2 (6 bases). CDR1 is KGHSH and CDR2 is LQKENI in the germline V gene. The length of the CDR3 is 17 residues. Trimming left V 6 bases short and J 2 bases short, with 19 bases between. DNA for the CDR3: TGTGCCAGCTCGTTGACTAGAGAGCGAATTAACACCGGGGAGCTGTTTTTT. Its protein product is CASSLTRERINTGELFF. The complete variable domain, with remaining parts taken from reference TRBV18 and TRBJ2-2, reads NAGVMQNPRHLVRRRGQEARLRCSPMKGHSHVYWYRQLPEEGLKFMVYLQKENIIDESGMPKERFSAEFPKEGPSILRIQQVVRGDSAAYFCASSLTRERINTGELFFGEGSRLTVL.

DNA of the CDR3: TGTGCCAGCTCGGGACAACCGGGAGATACGCAGTATTTT. Protein sequence: CASSGQPGDTQYF. V is TRBV7-3 and J is TRBJ2-3; TRBD1 is a possible D gene (6 bases). There are 13 residues in the CDR3. Trimming stripped 8 bases from V and 5 bases from J, with 14 bases between. Germline V gene sequence: CDR1 SGHTA, CDR2 FQGTGA. Drawing the rest from reference TRBV7-3 and TRBJ2-3, the complete variable domain is GAGVSQTPSNKVTEKGKYVELRCDPISGHTALYWYRQSLGQGPEFLIYFQGTGAADDSGLPNDRFFAVRPEGSVSTLKIQRTERGDSAVYLCASSGQPGDTQYFGPGTRLTVL.

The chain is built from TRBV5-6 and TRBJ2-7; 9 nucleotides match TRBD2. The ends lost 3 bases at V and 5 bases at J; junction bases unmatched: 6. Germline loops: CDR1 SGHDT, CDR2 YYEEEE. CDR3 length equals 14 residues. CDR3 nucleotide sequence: TGTGCCAGCAGCTCGGGACTAGCAATCGACGAGCAGTACTTC. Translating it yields CASSSGLAIDEQYF. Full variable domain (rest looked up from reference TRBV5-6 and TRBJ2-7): DAGVTQSPTHLIKTRGQQVTLRCSPKSGHDTVSWYQQALGQGPQFIFQYYEEEERQRGNFPDRFSGHQFPNYSSELNVNALLLGDSALYLCASSSGLAIDEQYFGPGTRLTVT.